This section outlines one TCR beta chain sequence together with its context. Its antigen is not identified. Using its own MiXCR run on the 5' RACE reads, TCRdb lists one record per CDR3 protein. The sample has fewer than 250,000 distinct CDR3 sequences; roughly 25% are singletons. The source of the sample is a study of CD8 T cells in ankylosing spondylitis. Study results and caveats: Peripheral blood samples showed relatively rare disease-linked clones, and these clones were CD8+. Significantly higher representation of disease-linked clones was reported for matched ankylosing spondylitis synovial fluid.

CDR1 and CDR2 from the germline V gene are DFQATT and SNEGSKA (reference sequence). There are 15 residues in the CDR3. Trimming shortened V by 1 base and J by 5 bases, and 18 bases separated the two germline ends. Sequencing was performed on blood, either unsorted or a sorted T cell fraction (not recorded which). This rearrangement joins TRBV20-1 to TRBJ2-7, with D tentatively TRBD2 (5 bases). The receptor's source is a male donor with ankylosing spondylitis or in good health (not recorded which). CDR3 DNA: TGCAGTGCTAGAGGGATGGCTCGGGCGGGCAACGAGCAGTACTTC. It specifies CSARGMARAGNEQYF.